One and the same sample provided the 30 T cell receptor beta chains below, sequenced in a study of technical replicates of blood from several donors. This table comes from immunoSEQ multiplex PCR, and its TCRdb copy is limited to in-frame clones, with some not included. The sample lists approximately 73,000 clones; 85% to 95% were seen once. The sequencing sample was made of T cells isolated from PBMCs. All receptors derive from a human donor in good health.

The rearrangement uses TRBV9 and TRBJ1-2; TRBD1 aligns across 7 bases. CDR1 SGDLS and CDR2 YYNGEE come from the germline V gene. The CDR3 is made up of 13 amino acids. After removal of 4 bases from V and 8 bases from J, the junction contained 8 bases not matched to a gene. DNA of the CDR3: TGTGCCAGCAGCTCCCGACAGGGTGAGGGCTACACCTTC. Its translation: CASSSRQGEGYTF.

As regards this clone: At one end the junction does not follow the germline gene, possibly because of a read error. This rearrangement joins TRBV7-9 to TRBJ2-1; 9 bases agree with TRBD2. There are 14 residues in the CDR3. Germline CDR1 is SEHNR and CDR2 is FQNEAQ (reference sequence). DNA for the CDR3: TGTGCCAGCAGCGATAATCCAGTAGCGGGAGCGCTTCTCTTC. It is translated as CASSDNPVAGALLF.

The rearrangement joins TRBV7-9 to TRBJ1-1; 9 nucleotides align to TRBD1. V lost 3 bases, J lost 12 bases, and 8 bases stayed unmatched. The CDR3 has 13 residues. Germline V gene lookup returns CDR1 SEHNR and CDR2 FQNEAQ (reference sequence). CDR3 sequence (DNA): TGTGCCAGCAGCTTTACCCCAGGACAGGGGACTTTCTTT. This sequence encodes CASSFTPGQGTFF.

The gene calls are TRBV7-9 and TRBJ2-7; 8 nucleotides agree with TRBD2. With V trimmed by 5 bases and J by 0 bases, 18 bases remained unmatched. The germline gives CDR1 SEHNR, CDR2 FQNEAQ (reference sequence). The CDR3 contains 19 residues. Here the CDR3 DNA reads TGTGCCAGCAGCAGTAGCGGGACACTTAATTTAAGACCCTCCTACGAGCAGTACTTC. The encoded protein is CASSSSGTLNLRPSYEQYF.

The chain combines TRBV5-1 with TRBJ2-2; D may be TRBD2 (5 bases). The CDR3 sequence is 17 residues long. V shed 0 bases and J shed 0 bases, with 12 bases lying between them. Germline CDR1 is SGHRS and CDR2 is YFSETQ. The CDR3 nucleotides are TGCGCCAGCAGCTTGGGGGAGTTGACCGCGAACACCGGGGAGCTGTTTTTT. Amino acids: CASSLGELTANTGELFF. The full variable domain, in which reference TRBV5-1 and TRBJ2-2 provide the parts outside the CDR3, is KAGVTQTPRYLIKTRGQQVTLSCSPISGHRSVSWYQQTPGQGLQFLFEYFSETQRNKGNFPGRFSGRQFSNSRSEMNVSTLELGDSALYLCASSLGELTANTGELFFGEGSRLTVL.

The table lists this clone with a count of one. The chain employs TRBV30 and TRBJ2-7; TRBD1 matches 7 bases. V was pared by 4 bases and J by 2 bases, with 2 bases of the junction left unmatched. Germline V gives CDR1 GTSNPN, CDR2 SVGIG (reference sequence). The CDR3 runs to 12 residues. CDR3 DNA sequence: TGTGCCTGGAATACAGGGGCCTACGAGCAGTACTTC. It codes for CAWNTGAYEQYF.

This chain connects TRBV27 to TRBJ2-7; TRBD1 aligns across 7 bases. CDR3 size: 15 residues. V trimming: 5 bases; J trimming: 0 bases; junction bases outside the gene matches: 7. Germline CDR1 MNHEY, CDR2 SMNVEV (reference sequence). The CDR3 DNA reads TGTGCCAGCAGTACCGAAGGGACAGTCTCCTACGAGCAGTACTTC. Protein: CASSTEGTVSYEQYF.

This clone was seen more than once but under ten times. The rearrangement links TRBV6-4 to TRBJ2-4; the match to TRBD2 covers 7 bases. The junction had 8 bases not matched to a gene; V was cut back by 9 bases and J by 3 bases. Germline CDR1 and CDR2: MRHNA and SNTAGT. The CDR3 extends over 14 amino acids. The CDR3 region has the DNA TGTGCCAGGGGCGGGAGAGAGGGCAAAAACATTCAGTACTTC. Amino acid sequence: CARGGREGKNIQYF.

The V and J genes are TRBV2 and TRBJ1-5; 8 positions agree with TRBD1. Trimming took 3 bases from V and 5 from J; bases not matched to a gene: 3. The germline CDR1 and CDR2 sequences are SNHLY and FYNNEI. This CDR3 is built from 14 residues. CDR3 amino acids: CASSESGGHQPQHF. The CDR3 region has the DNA TGTGCCAGCAGTGAGTCAGGGGGCCATCAGCCCCAGCATTTT.

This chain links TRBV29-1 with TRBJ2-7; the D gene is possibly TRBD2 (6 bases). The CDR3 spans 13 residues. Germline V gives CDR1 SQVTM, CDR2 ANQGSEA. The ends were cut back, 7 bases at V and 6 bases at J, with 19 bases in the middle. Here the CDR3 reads CSAEEGSQGEQYF. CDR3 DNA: TGCAGCGCTGAGGAGGGGTCCCAGGGCGAGCAGTACTTC.

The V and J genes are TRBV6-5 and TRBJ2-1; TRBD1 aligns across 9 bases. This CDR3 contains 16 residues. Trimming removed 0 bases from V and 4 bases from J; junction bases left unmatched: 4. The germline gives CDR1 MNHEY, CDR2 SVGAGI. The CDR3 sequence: CASSYSGTGIYNEQFF. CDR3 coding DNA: TGTGCCAGCAGTTACTCAGGGACAGGGATTTACAATGAGCAGTTCTTC.

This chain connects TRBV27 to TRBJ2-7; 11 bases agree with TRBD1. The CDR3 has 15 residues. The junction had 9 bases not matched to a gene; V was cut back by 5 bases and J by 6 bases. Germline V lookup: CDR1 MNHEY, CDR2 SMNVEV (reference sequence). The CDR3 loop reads CASSQHGQGASEQYF. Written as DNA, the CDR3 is TGTGCCAGCAGTCAGCACGGACAGGGGGCATCCGAGCAGTACTTC.

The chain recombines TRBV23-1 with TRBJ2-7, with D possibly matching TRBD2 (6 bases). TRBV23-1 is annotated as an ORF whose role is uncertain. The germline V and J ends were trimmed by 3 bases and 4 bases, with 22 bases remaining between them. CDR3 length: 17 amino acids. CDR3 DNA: TGCGCCAGCAGTCACCCACCCGGAGCGGGCGGATCTTACGAGCAGTACTTC. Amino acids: CASSHPPGAGGSYEQYF.

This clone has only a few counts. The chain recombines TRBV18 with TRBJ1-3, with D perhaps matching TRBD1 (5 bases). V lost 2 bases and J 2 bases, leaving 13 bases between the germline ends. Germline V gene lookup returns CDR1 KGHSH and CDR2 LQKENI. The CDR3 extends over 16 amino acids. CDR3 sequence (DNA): TGTGCCAGCTCACCAGATCCAGGGTTCACTGGAAACACCATATATTTT. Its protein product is CASSPDPGFTGNTIYF.

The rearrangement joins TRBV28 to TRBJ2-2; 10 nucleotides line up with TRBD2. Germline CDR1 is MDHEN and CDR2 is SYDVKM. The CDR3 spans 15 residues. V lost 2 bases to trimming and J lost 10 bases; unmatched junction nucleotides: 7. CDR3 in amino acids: CASSLASGSLVELFF. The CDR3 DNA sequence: TGTGCCAGCAGTTTAGCTAGCGGGAGTCTCGTGGAGCTGTTTTTT. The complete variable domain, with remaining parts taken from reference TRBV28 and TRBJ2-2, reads DVKVTQSSRYLVKRTGEKVFLECVQDMDHENMFWYRQDPGLGLRLIYFSYDVKMKEKGDIPEGYSVSREKKERFSLILESASTNQTSMYLCASSLASGSLVELFFGEGSRLTVL.

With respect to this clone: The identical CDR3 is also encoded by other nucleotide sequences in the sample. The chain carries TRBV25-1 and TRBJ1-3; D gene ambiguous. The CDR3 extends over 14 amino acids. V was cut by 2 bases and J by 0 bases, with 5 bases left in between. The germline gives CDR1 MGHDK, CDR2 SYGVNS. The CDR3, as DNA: TGTGCCAGCAGTGAACCAGGCTCTGGAAACACCATATATTTT. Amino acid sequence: CASSEPGSGNTIYF. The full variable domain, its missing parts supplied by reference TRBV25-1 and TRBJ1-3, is EADIYQTPRYLVIGTGKKITLECSQTMGHDKMYWYQQDPGMELHLIHYSYGVNSTEKGDLSSESTVSRIRTEHFPLTLESARPSHTSQYLCASSEPGSGNTIYFGEGSWLTVV.

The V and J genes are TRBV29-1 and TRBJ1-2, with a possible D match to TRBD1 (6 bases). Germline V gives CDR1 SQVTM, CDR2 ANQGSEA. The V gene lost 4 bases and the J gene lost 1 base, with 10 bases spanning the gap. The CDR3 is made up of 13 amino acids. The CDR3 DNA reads TGCAGCGTTGGAGCAGGGGTTAACTATGGCTACACCTTC. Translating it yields CSVGAGVNYGYTF. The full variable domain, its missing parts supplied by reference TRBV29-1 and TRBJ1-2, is SAVISQKPSRDICQRGTSLTIQCQVDSQVTMMFWYRQQPGQSLTLIATANQGSEATYESGFVIDKFPISRPNLTFSTLTVSNMSPEDSSIYLCSVGAGVNYGYTFGSGTRLTVV.

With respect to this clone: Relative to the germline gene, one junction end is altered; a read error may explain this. This CDR3 is CASSIGAGDNVLTF. The CDR3 coding sequence is TGTGCCAGTAGTATAGGGGCCGGGGACAACGTCCTGACTTTC. The V call is TRBV19, the J call TRBJ2-6; the D gene is possibly TRBD2 (5 bases). CDR3 length equals 14 residues. Germline CDR1 reads LNHDA; CDR2 reads SQIVND (reference sequence). The full variable domain, its missing parts supplied by reference TRBV19 and TRBJ2-6, is DGGITQSPKYLFRKEGQNVTLSCEQNLNHDAMYWYRQDPGQGLRLIYYSQIVNDFQKGDIAEGYSVSREKKESFPLTVTSAQKNPTAFYLCASSIGAGDNVLTFGAGSRLTVL.

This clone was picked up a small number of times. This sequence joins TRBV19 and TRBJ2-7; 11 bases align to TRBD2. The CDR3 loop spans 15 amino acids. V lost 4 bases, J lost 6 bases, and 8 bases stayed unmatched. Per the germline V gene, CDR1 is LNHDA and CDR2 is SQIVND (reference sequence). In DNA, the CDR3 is TGTGCCAGTAGTACGACTAGCGGGACGGTATCCGAGCAGTACTTC. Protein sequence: CASSTTSGTVSEQYF.

The CDR3 loop reads CASSLGTSGRTYNEQFF. The CDR3 coding sequence is TGCGCCAGCAGCCTAGGGACTAGCGGGAGGACCTACAATGAGCAGTTCTTC. The chain is built from TRBV5-1 and TRBJ2-1, with 15 bases that match TRBD2. V shed 4 bases and J 2 bases; nucleotides not matched to a gene: 4. Germline lookup yields CDR1 SGHRS and CDR2 YFSETQ. The CDR3 totals 17 residues.

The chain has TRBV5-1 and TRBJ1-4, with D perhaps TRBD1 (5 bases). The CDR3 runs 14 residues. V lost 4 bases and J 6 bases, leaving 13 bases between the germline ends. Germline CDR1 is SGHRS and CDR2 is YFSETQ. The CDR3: CASSLRVGDEKLFF. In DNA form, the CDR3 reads TGCGCCAGCAGCCTCAGGGTAGGGGATGAAAAACTGTTTTTT.

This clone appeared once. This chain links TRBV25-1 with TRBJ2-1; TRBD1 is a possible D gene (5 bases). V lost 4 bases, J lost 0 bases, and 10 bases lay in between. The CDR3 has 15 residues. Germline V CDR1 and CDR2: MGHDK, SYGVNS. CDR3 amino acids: CASSGTDISYNEQFF. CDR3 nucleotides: TGTGCCAGCAGTGGGACGGACATCTCCTACAATGAGCAGTTCTTC.

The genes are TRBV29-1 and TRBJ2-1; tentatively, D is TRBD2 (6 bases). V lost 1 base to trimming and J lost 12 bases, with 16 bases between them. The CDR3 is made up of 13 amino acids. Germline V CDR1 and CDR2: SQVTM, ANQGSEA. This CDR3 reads CSVEGGTGGMQFF. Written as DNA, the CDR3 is TGCAGCGTTGAAGGCGGGACTGGGGGGATGCAGTTCTTC.

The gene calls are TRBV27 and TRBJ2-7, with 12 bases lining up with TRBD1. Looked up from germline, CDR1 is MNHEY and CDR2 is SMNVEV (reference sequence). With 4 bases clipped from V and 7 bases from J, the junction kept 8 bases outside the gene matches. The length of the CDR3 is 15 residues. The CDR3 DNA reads TGTGCCAGCAGTTCGCCGGGACAGGGGGCAGGGGAGCAGTACTTC. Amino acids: CASSSPGQGAGEQYF.

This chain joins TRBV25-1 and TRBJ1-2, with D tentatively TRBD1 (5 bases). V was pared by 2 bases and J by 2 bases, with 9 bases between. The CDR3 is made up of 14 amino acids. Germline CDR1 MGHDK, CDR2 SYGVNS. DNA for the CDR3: TGTGCCAGCAGTGAAAGGTACAGGAACTATGGCTACACCTTC. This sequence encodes CASSERYRNYGYTF.

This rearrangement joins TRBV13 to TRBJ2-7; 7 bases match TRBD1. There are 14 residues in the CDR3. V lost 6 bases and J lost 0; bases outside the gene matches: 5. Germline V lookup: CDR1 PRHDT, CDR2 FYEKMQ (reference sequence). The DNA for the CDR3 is TGTGCCAGCAGACTGACAGGGTACTCCTACGAGCAGTACTTC. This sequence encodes CASRLTGYSYEQYF.

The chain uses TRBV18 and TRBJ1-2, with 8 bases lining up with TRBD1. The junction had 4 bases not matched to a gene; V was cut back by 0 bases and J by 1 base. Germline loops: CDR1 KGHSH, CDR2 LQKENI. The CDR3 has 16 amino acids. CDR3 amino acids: CASSPPNRGGNYGYTF. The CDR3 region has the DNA TGTGCCAGCTCACCACCGAACAGGGGGGGTAACTATGGCTACACCTTC.

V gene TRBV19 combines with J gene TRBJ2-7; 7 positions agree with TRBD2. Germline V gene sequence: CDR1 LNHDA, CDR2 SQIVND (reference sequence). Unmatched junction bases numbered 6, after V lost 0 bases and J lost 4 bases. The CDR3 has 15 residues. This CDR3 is CASSIERETSYEQYF. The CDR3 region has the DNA TGTGCCAGTAGTATAGAGCGGGAGACAAGTTACGAGCAGTACTTC. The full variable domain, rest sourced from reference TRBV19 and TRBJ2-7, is DGGITQSPKYLFRKEGQNVTLSCEQNLNHDAMYWYRQDPGQGLRLIYYSQIVNDFQKGDIAEGYSVSREKKESFPLTVTSAQKNPTAFYLCASSIERETSYEQYFGPGTRLTVT.

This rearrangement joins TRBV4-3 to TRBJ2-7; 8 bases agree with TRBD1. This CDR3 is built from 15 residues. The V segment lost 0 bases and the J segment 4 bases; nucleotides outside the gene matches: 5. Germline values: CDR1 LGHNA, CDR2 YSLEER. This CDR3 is CASSQDVRQGYEQYF. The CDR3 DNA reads TGCGCCAGCAGCCAAGATGTCAGACAGGGGTACGAGCAGTACTTC.

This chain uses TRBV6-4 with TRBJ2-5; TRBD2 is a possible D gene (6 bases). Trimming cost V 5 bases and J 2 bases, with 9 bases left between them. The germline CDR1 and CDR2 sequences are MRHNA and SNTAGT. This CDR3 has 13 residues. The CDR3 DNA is TGTGCCAGCAGTCGGGACTTACAAGAGACCCAGTACTTC. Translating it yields CASSRDLQETQYF.